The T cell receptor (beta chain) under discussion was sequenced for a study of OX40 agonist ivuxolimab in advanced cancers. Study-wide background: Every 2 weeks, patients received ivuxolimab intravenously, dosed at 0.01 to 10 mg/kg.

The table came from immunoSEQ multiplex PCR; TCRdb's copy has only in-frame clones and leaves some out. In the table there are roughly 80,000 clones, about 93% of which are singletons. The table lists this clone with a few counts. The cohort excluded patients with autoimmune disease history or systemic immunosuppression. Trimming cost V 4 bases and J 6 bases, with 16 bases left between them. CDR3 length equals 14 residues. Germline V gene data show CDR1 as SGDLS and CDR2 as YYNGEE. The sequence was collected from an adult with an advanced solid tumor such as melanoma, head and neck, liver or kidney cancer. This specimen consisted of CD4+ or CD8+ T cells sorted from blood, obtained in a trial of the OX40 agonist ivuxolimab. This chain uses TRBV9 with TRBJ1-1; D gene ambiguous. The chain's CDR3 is CASSPGQVRAEAFF. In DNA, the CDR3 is TGTGCCAGCAGCCCTGGGCAGGTGAGGGCTGAAGCTTTCTTT.